Detailed here is one T cell receptor (beta chain). A library of TCRbeta sequences, prepared with unique molecular identifiers, was generated. Via MiXCR, TCRdb re-called the PCR reads, giving one row per CDR3 protein. The repertoire holds fewer than 400,000 distinct CDR3 sequences, with approximately 20% as singletons. These data come from a study of T-cell reconstitution after alpha-beta-depleted transplantation in children. The receptor comes from a human donor who donated a stem cell graft to a child with acute myeloid leukemia. The sequences come from PBMCs from the stem cell graft donor, collected from the stem cell graft.

The CDR3 is CASSLEGGGPSYEQYF. CDR3 nucleotides: TGTGCCAGCAGTTTAGAAGGGGGGGGTCCATCCTACGAGCAGTACTTC. The chain links TRBV12-3 or TRBV12-4 to TRBJ2-7; D may be TRBD2 (7 bases). The CDR3 has 16 amino acids. V gave up 1 base and J gave up 1 base, with 14 bases separating them.